What follows describes a single TCR beta chain. This sample was included in a study of blood T cell repertoires in COVID-19. This table comes from immunoSEQ multiplex PCR, and its TCRdb copy is limited to in-frame clones, with some not included. The sample contains around 180,000 clones, about four fifths of which appear only once. Trimming removed 1 base from V and 5 bases from J, with 11 bases in between. The CDR3 is made up of 14 amino acids. Germline CDR1 SGHTA, CDR2 FQGNSA. Researchers sorted participants into cohorts using their self-reported clinical history. The chain carries TRBV7-2 and TRBJ2-5; tentative D call: TRBD2 (6 bases). The receptor's source is a man aged 50-59 years who had recovered from COVID-19. The sequenced material came from PBMCs or T cells enriched from blood (not recorded which). The CDR3 coding sequence is TGTGCCAGCAGCTTAGGTCTCCGGGAGGAGACCCAGTACTTC. As protein: CASSLGLREETQYF.